The clone carrying this T cell receptor beta chain was seen repeatedly, ten times or more. Its cognate antigen is unknown. This entry is derived from a study of CD8 T cells in ankylosing spondylitis. Overall study results and limits: Clones linked to disease were reported to show significant enrichment in matched ankylosing spondylitis synovial fluid.

The TCR beta libraries were generated through quantitative 5'-RACE incorporating molecular barcodes. TCRdb analysed the 5' RACE reads with MiXCR anew, one entry per CDR3 protein. The sample consists of some 130,000 distinct CDR3 sequences, around 7.9% of them appearing once. This CDR3 comprises 12 residues. CDR1 and CDR2 (germline): SGHRS, YFSETQ. Between the trimmed V and J ends, which lost 3 bases and 2 bases, there was a span of 5 bases. The chain combines TRBV5-1 with TRBJ2-5; D is unclear. The TCR comes from a female donor with ankylosing spondylitis or in good health (not recorded which). The sequenced sample consisted of blood, either unsorted or a sorted T cell fraction (not recorded which). Here the CDR3 reads CASSSNQETQYF. CDR3 DNA: TGCGCCAGCAGCTCAAATCAAGAGACCCAGTACTTC.